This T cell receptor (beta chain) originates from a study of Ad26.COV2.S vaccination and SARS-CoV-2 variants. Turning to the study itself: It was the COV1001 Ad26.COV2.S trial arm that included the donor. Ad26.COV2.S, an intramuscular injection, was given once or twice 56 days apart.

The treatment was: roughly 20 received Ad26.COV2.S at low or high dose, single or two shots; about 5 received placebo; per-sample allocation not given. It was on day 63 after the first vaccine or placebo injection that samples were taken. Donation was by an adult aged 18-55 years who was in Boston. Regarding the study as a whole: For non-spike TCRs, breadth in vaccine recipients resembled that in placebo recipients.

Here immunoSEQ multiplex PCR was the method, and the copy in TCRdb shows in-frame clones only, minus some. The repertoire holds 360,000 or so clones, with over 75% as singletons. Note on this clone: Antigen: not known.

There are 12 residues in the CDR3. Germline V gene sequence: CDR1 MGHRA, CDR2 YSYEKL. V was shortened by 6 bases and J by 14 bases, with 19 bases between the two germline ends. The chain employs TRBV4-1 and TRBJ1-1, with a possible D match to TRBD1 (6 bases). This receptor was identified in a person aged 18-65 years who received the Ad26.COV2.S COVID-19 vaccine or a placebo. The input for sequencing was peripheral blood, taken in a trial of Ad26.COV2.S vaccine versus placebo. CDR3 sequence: CASSEGGGRWFF. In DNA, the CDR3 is TGCGCCAGCAGTGAGGGGGGGGGCAGGTGGTTCTTT.